The source of this TCR beta chain is a study of shared clonotypes between healthy human individuals. Whole-study findings and limits: Generation probability values for non-shared clonotypes were lower than those for clonotypes shared by all four donors. Clonotype sharing among donors was thought likely to change with sequencing depth.

Measured with immunoSEQ multiplex PCR; TCRdb has only the in-frame clones, and not every one. The data contain about 680,000 clones, 55% to 75% of them seen just once; the ten biggest clones take up around 2%. This CDR3 is built from 14 residues. Germline V gene sequence: CDR1 SGHTA, CDR2 FQGNSA. V was shortened by 5 bases and J by 2 bases, with 13 bases between the two germline ends. This clone was picked up one time. Its cognate antigen is unknown. The material sequenced was memory CD4+ T cells sorted from blood. The subset denotes: CD45RA-negative fraction. The TCR was taken from a woman between 25 and 40 years old in good health. The chain couples TRBV7-2 to TRBJ2-7; D is uncertain. Here the CDR3 reads CASSEFVGPYEQYF. The CDR3 nucleotides are TGTGCCAGCAGCGAGTTTGTTGGGCCCTACGAGCAGTACTTC.